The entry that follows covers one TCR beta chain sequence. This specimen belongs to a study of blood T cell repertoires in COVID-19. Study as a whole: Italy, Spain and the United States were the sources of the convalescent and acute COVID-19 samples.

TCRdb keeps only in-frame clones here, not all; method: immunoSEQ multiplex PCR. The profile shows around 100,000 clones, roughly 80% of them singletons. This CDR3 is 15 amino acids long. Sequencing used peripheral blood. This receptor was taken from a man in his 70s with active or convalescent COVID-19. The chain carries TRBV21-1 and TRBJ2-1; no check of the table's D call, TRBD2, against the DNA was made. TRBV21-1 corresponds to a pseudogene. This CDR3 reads CASSSSPRSYNEQFF. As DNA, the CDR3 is TGTGCCAGCAGCAGTAGCCCTAGGTCCTACAATGAGCAGTTCTTC.